This T cell receptor (beta chain) was observed in a study of CD4 T cells in relation to SARS-CoV-2 and coronaviruses. Study as a whole: After less than 11 days of antigen culture, PBMC TCR beta CDR3s were sequenced. The HLA restriction of the shared crossreactive spike epitopes was mapped. Study-level results: About 65% of donors had memory CD4+ clonotypes crossrecognizing SARS-CoV-2 and common cold coronavirus spike.

The CDR3 sequence is 15 residues long. CDR1 is SGHVS, CDR2 FNYEAQ, per germline. V was pared by 0 bases and J by 2 bases, with 1 base of the junction left unmatched. The table came from immunoSEQ multiplex PCR; TCRdb's copy has only in-frame clones and leaves some out. The sample carries about 23,000 clones, roughly 76% recorded once. Before the COVID-19 pandemic, during about 2011-2019, CD4+ T cells were taken from unexposed donors. CD4+ T cells were isolated from the cells after around 9 days of culture. Testing used SARS-CoV-2 S/N and four cold-coronavirus spikes on unexposed-donor CD4+ T cells, cells permitting. Regarding this clone: The target antigen is unknown.

Sequencing was done on a sample of CD4+ T cells from PBMCs, cultured in vitro. The receptor comes from a human donor in good health. J is TRBJ2-1 and V is TRBV7-6; 7 bases align to TRBD2. CDR3: CASSLAGGTYNEQFF. The CDR3 DNA follows: TGTGCCAGCAGCTTAGCGGGAGGGACCTACAATGAGCAGTTCTTC.